The sample holds a few counts of the clone carrying this TCR beta chain. This sample is drawn from a study of low-dose radiotherapy and immunotherapy resistance in tumors. Alpha- and beta-chain coverage of first-strand cDNA came from TRAV- and TRBV-specific primers. With a constant-region primer and a V-primer adapter, TCRs were subjected to 20 PCR cycles of amplification. Each CDR3 protein is one row after TCRdb ran MiXCR on the reads. The profile shows 70,000 to 90,000 distinct CDR3 sequences, 15% to 20% of them singletons. Time point denoted: before trial treatment. Donors, who were enrolled in a single-arm phase I dose-escalation trial, received nivolumab, ipilimumab, aspirin, low-dose cyclophosphamide and low-dose radiotherapy. The germline V gene has CDR1 SQVTM and CDR2 ANQGSEA. This CDR3 has 11 residues. With V trimmed by 4 bases and J by 14 bases, 9 bases remained unmatched.

The sequence was collected from a male donor with prostate cancer. Sequences were derived from PBMCs, sampled before treatment. The gene calls are TRBV29-1 and TRBJ1-1; 8 bases agree with TRBD1. The CDR3 reads CSVVRGRGGFF. The CDR3 DNA is TGCAGCGTTGTCAGGGGGCGCGGGGGATTCTTT.